This TCR beta chain emerged from a study of T cell repertoires in cytomegalovirus infection (dated by TCRdb to between 2018 and 2021). A note on the overall study: Donor HLA type was relevant to the analysis, because carriage of CMV infection together with the matching HLA type was indicated by public TCR beta signatures.

Study-wide conclusions, independent of this receptor: The ex vivo response was dominated by HLA-C-restricted CMV-specific TCR beta clonotypes, which also provided the single most frequent clonotype in two of eight donors. In both this cohort and an independent cohort of 350 or so donors, the cumulative frequency of public TCR beta family members distinguished carriers of CMV infection plus the relevant HLA type.

Sequencing instrument: Illumina HiSeq 1500. Through fastp at Q25 and MiXCR, TCRdb rebuilt clones from the public reads, retaining in-frame beta chains. Entries are consolidated by CDR3 protein sequence, retaining the most common genes and DNA. Present in this sample are 300,000 to 400,000 distinct CDR3 sequences, around a sixth of which were seen just once. Approximately 8% of the sample belongs to the ten largest clones. This clonotype was recorded at least ten times. The specificity of this receptor is unknown. No much larger clone is present one base from it, and per-base qualities are unavailable. There are 15 amino acids in the CDR3, from cysteine to phenylalanine inclusive. Just the 45-base CDR3 DNA is kept, in frame starting at base 1. Unmatched junction bases come to 18, with V trimmed by 5 bases and J by 15 bases. As encoded in the germline V gene, CDR1 is MNHGY while CDR2 is SAAAGT.

The chain links TRBV6-8 with TRBJ2-1; a stretch of 8 junction bases matches TRBD1. Sequencing was performed on PBMCs. The receptor comes from a human donor in good health (CMV status not recorded). Some clones in this sample may be carry-over from other donors' samples. This receptor has the CDR3 CASSAPGQEINGSFF. The nucleotides are TGTGCCAGCAGTGCCCCGGGACAGGAGATTAATGGATCGTTCTTC.